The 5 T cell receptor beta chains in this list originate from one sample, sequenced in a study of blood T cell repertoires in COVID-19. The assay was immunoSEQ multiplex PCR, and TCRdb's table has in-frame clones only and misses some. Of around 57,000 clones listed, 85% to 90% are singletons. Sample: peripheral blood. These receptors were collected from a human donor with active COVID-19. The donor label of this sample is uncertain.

The CDR3 DNA sequence: TGCAGCGTGGGGACAGGGCCGAACTACAATGAGCAGTTCTTC. This codes for CSVGTGPNYNEQFF. The genes are TRBV29-1 and TRBJ2-1, with 9 bases lining up with TRBD1. V shed 6 bases and J 3 bases; nucleotides not matched to a gene: 6. CDR1 and CDR2 from the germline V gene are SQVTM and ANQGSEA. The CDR3 has 14 residues.

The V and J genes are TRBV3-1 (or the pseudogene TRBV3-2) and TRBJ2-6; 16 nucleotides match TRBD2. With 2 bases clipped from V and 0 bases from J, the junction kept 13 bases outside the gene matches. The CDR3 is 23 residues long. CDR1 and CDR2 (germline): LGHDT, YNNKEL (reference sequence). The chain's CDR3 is CASSQTPGLAGGPFLSGANVLTF. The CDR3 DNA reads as TGTGCCAGCAGCCAAACCCCGGGACTAGCGGGGGGGCCTTTCCTCTCTGGGGCCAACGTCCTGACTTTC.

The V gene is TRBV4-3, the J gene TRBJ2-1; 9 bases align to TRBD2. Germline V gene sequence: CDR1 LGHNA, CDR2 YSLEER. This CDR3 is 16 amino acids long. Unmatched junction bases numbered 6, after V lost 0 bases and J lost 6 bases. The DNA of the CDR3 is TGCGCCAGCAGCCAAGACCCGCTAGCGGGGCCCAATGAGCAGTTCTTC. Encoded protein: CASSQDPLAGPNEQFF.

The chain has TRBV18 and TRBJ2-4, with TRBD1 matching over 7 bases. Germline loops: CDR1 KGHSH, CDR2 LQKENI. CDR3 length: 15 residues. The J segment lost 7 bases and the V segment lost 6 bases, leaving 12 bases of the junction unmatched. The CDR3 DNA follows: TGTGCCAGCTCGCTCCGACAGGGTGAAGCGAACATTCAGTACTTC. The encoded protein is CASSLRQGEANIQYF.

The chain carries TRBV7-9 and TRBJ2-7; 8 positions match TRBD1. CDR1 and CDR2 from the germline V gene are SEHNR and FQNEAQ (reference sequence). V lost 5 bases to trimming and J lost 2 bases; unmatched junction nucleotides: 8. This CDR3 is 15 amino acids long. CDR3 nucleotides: TGTGCCAGCAGCACCGACAGGGGCCCTACCTACGAGCAGTACTTC. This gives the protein CASSTDRGPTYEQYF.